This T cell receptor beta chain comes out of a study of cytomegalovirus exposure and HLA in healthy donors. Germline CDR1 and CDR2: SGHTA and FQGNSA. CDR3 length: 14 amino acids. Trimming removed 6 bases at V and 0 bases at J, with 8 bases between. PCR employed 60 Vbeta and 13 Jbeta primers. The data were produced by immunoSEQ multiplex PCR, yet TCRdb's version contains in-frame clones alone and is incomplete. The sample lists under 150,000 clones, over 65% occurring once. The J gene is TRBJ1-4, the V gene TRBV7-2, with D uncertain. This sequence was found in a man aged 50 or older in good health and CMV-seronegative. The sequenced sample was PBMCs. The CDR3 loop reads CASSRSATNEKLFF. The CDR3 DNA is TGTGCCAGCAGTCGCAGCGCAACTAATGAAAAACTGTTTTTT.